What follows are 7 T cell receptor beta chains derived from one specimen sequenced in a study of blood T cell repertoires in COVID-19. Profiled with immunoSEQ multiplex PCR; TCRdb holds only in-frame clones, not every one. The sample yields about 130,000 clones, less than 90% seen once. Source material: PBMCs or T cells enriched from blood (not recorded which). The receptor set was obtained from a young man who had recovered from COVID-19.

V gene TRBV5-8 combines with J gene TRBJ2-3; possible D gene TRBD2, 5 bases. The germline V gene encodes CDR1 SGHTS and CDR2 YDEGEE. This CDR3 has 13 residues. The ends were cut back, 2 bases at V and 4 bases at J, with 8 bases in the middle. The CDR3: CASSLSGADTQYF. As DNA, the CDR3 is TGTGCCAGCAGCTTATCCGGGGCAGATACGCAGTATTTT.

The V and J genes are TRBV2 and TRBJ1-1; D is perhaps TRBD1 (6 bases). There are 11 residues in the CDR3. V lost 5 bases, J lost 8 bases, and 9 bases lay in between. CDR1 SNHLY and CDR2 FYNNEI come from the germline V gene. The CDR3 DNA follows: TGTGCCAGCAGTTCTACAGGGGAAGCTTTCTTT. As protein: CASSSTGEAFF.

The chain's CDR3 is CASSLALDTDTQYF. DNA for the CDR3: TGTGCCAGCAGCTTAGCTCTAGACACAGATACGCAGTATTTT. The rearrangement links TRBV11-1 to TRBJ2-3; D unclear. This CDR3 comprises 14 residues. The germline gives CDR1 SGHAT, CDR2 FQDESV (reference sequence). Trimming stripped 0 bases from V and 2 bases from J, with 6 bases between.

The table lists this clone with a count of one. For the CDR3, the DNA is TGTGCCAGCTCACCAGAGCGGGGAAAGAACACTGAAGCTTTCTTT. It codes for CASSPERGKNTEAFF. The chain joins TRBV18 to TRBJ1-1; D not certain. The CDR3 is 15 amino acids. Germline V gene lookup returns CDR1 KGHSH and CDR2 LQKENI. The V end lost 2 bases, the J end lost 1 base, and 11 bases lay between the germline ends. The entire variable domain, with the rest obtained from reference TRBV18 and TRBJ1-1, is as follows: NAGVMQNPRHLVRRRGQEARLRCSPMKGHSHVYWYRQLPEEGLKFMVYLQKENIIDESGMPKERFSAEFPKEGPSILRIQQVVRGDSAAYFCASSPERGKNTEAFFGQGTRLTVV.

This chain joins TRBV5-4 and TRBJ2-7, with 11 positions matching TRBD2. Germline V gene lookup returns CDR1 SGHNT and CDR2 YYREEE (reference sequence). Trimming removed 0 bases from V and 1 base from J; junction bases left unmatched: 0. The CDR3 runs to 15 residues. The CDR3 DNA reads TGTGCCAGCAGCTTGGGACTAGCGGGATCCTACGAGCAGTACTTC. Translated, it gives CASSLGLAGSYEQYF.

The V call is TRBV13, the J call TRBJ2-2; 7 nucleotides match TRBD1. The V and J ends lost 5 bases and 0 bases, in that order; junction bases with no gene match: 6. Germline CDR1 PRHDT, CDR2 FYEKMQ (reference sequence). CDR3 length: 16 amino acids. CDR3 sequence reads: CASSPRTGPNTGELFF. CDR3 bases: TGTGCCAGCAGCCCGCGGACAGGCCCGAACACCGGGGAGCTGTTTTTT.

V and J are TRBV29-1 and TRBJ2-7; TRBD1 agrees at 10 bases. CDR1 and CDR2 (germline): SQVTM, ANQGSEA. The CDR3 length is 15 residues. With V trimmed by 3 bases and J by 3 bases, 8 bases remained unmatched. The CDR3 bases are TGCAGCGTTGAGACCCGGGACAGGGGCATCTACGAGCAGTACTTC. Encoded protein: CSVETRDRGIYEQYF.